These 32 T cell receptor beta chains came from one sample sequenced in a study of T cell clonotyping in hematopoietic cell transplantation. Profiling relied on immunoSEQ multiplex PCR, and the TCRdb table lists in-frame clones only, not all of them. The data show over 8,500 clones, 46% seen once. The sample consisted of PBMCs, taken 30 days after allogeneic stem cell transplant. Source of these receptors: a male patient aged 45-59 years who had an allogeneic stem cell transplant from an unrelated donor, so the T cells may come from the graft donor. Some clones in this sample may be carry-over from other donors' samples.

This clone turned up a few times. The CDR3 is CASSGNRGAFF. DNA of the CDR3: TGTGCCAGCAGTGGGAATAGGGGAGCTTTCTTT. This chain connects TRBV6-5 to TRBJ1-1; D might be TRBD1 (5 bases). The CDR3 extends over 11 amino acids. Trimming stripped 5 bases from V and 10 bases from J, with 11 bases between. In germline, CDR1 is MNHEY, CDR2 SVGAGI.

Only a few counts were recorded for this clone. The chain links TRBV9 to TRBJ2-2; the D gene could be TRBD1 or TRBD2 (5 bases each). Germline V gives CDR1 SGDLS, CDR2 YYNGEE. This CDR3 contains 15 residues. Trimming stripped 4 bases from V and 0 bases from J, with 10 bases between. This chain's CDR3 is CASSSGRANTGELFF. DNA for the CDR3: TGTGCCAGCAGCTCGGGACGGGCGAACACCGGGGAGCTGTTTTTT.

The gene calls are TRBV30 and TRBJ2-1; D gene ambiguous. This CDR3 region has 12 residues. Germline CDR1 reads GTSNPN; CDR2 reads SVGIG (reference sequence). Between the trimmed V and J ends, which lost 3 bases and 1 base, there was a span of 4 bases. CDR3 sequence: CAWRLSYNEQFF. The CDR3 DNA sequence: TGTGCCTGGAGGTTGTCCTACAATGAGCAGTTCTTC.

J is TRBJ1-5 and V is TRBV30; no clear D gene. CDR1 and CDR2 from the germline V gene are GTSNPN and SVGIG (reference sequence). The V and J ends lost 1 base and 1 base respectively, with 5 bases between them. CDR3 length: 13 amino acids. CDR3 nucleotides: TGTGCCTGGAGTGGACAAAGCAATCAGCCCCAGCATTTT. This codes for CAWSGQSNQPQHF.

This rearrangement joins TRBV30 to TRBJ2-1; TRBD2 is a possible D gene (6 bases). Trimming took 7 bases from V and 10 from J, leaving 17 bases between them. The CDR3 contains 12 residues. CDR1 and CDR2 from the germline V gene are GTSNPN and SVGIG (reference sequence). CDR3 protein: CAFGWDFREQFF. CDR3 DNA sequence: TGTGCCTTCGGATGGGACTTCAGGGAGCAGTTCTTC.

The V gene is TRBV6-5, the J gene TRBJ1-4; TRBD1 might be the D (5 bases). The CDR3 totals 15 residues. CDR1 MNHEY and CDR2 SVGAGI come from the germline V gene. With 8 bases removed from V and 4 bases from J, the gap between germline ends came to 17 bases. CDR3 nucleotides: TGTGCCAGCCGTGCGGGGACGGGATATAATGAAAAACTGTTTTTT. It is translated as CASRAGTGYNEKLFF.

The chain has TRBV5-1 and TRBJ2-7; 11 positions match TRBD1. From germline, CDR1 is SGHRS and CDR2 YFSETQ. The CDR3 loop spans 14 amino acids. With V trimmed by 3 bases and J by 4 bases, 3 bases remained unmatched. The CDR3, as DNA: TGCGCCAGCAGCTCGGACAGGGGGCTTTACGAGCAGTACTTC. Its protein is CASSSDRGLYEQYF.

V usage is TRBV10-3 and J usage is TRBJ1-1; D not resolved. V was cut by 2 bases and J by 3 bases, with 4 bases left in between. CDR1 is ENHRY and CDR2 is SYGVKD in the germline V gene. The CDR3 has 12 residues. The CDR3 here is CAISEGYTEAFF. In DNA, the CDR3 is TGTGCCATCAGTGAGGGGTACACTGAAGCTTTCTTT.

This clone appeared a few times. V and J are TRBV14 and TRBJ2-7; D ambiguous. From germline, CDR1 is SGHDN and CDR2 FVKESK. V was pared by 1 base and J by 5 bases, with 12 bases between. The CDR3 is made up of 14 amino acids. The CDR3 coding sequence is TGTGCCAGCAGCCAAGCTCTGGGATGGAACGAGCAGTACTTC. This codes for CASSQALGWNEQYF.

V is TRBV6-4 and J is TRBJ2-3, with 8 nucleotides matching TRBD2. V dropped 0 bases and J dropped 6; count of bases not matched to a gene: 2. The CDR3 contains 14 residues. The germline CDR1 and CDR2 sequences are MRHNA and SNTAGT. CDR3 DNA sequence: TGTGCCAGCAGTGACTCCGGGGGGGCGGATACGCAGTATTTT. Its protein product is CASSDSGGADTQYF.

This clone was observed a few times. The J gene is TRBJ1-2, the V gene TRBV7-2; D is uncertain. Germline V gene data show CDR1 as SGHTA and CDR2 as FQGNSA. This CDR3 has 14 amino acids. Trimming pared 5 bases from V and 4 bases from J, leaving 14 bases between. CDR3 nucleotides: TGTGCCAGCAGCCCCGTTAACACAGCCTATGGCTACACCTTC. This gives the protein CASSPVNTAYGYTF. Looking up the rest from reference TRBV7-2 and TRBJ1-2 gives the full variable domain: GAGVSQSPSNKVTEKGKDVELRCDPISGHTALYWYRQSLGQGLEFLIYFQGNSAPDKSGLPSDRFSAERTGGSVSTLTIQRTQQEDSAVYLCASSPVNTAYGYTFGSGTRLTVV.

Within the sample, this clone is medium-sized. The chain is built from TRBV19 and TRBJ2-5; D possibly corresponds to TRBD1 (5 bases). V was cut by 5 bases and J by 1 base, with 8 bases left in between. Per the germline V gene, CDR1 is LNHDA and CDR2 is SQIVND (reference sequence). CDR3 length: 13 residues. CDR3 sequence (DNA): TGTGCCAGTAGTTCCGACAGCCAAGAGACCCAGTACTTC. Its translation: CASSSDSQETQYF.

This clone came up once. This rearrangement joins TRBV6-1 to TRBJ1-1; a weak D match, TRBD1 (5 bases). The germline V gene has CDR1 MNHNS and CDR2 SASEGT. The CDR3 is 14 residues long. V was clipped by 6 bases and J by 1 base, with 12 bases between them. CDR3 sequence (DNA): TGTGCCAGCAGAGAAAGGGGCTGGAACACTGAAGCTTTCTTT. Protein product: CASRERGWNTEAFF.

The chain is built from TRBV6-6 and TRBJ1-1, with D possibly being TRBD1 (5 bases). CDR1 MNHNY and CDR2 SVGAGI come from the germline V gene (reference sequence). This CDR3 comprises 15 residues. Trimming left V 4 bases short and J 6 bases short, with 18 bases between. This chain's CDR3 is CASSLLTLTVPEAFF. CDR3 nucleotide sequence: TGTGCCAGCAGTTTACTAACCTTGACAGTGCCTGAAGCTTTCTTT.

V is TRBV4-3 and J is TRBJ2-7; 7 nucleotides match TRBD2. This CDR3 is 15 amino acids long. With V trimmed by 3 bases and J by 2 bases, 7 bases remained unmatched. The germline CDR1 and CDR2 sequences are LGHNA and YSLEER. Here the CDR3 DNA reads TGCGCCAGCAGCCAGTGGACTAGGGGAGCCTACGAGCAGTACTTC. It encodes CASSQWTRGAYEQYF.

A single count supports this clone. The genes are TRBV4-3 and TRBJ1-1; possibly TRBD1 for D (6 bases). The V end lost 3 bases, the J end lost 2 bases, and 13 bases lay between the germline ends. CDR3 length: 15 amino acids. Germline-derived CDR1 and CDR2 are LGHNA and YSLEER. CDR3 region: CASSHSQGDNTEAFF. CDR3 coding DNA: TGCGCCAGCAGCCATTCACAGGGAGATAACACTGAAGCTTTCTTT.

This clone was counted between two and nine times. V and J are TRBV2 and TRBJ1-5, with 12 nucleotides matching TRBD1. This CDR3 is built from 16 residues. Germline trimming cut 3 bases from V and 7 bases from J; bases unmatched to any gene: 7. Per germline, CDR1 SNHLY and CDR2 FYNNEI. The CDR3 DNA reads as TGTGCCAGCAGTGACCCGGGACAGGGGGCATCGCAGCCCCAGCATTTT. It specifies CASSDPGQGASQPQHF.

The V and J genes are TRBV30 and TRBJ2-1; D remains ambiguous. The CDR3 totals 11 residues. Trimming took off 5 bases at V and 0 bases at J, with 2 bases between the two ends. Per the germline V gene, CDR1 is GTSNPN and CDR2 is SVGIG (reference sequence). The CDR3 bases are TGTGCCTGGGCCTCCTACAATGAGCAGTTCTTC. Its protein product is CAWASYNEQFF.

The chain employs TRBV2 and TRBJ2-2; D remains ambiguous. Per germline, CDR1 SNHLY and CDR2 FYNNEI. This CDR3 spans 14 amino acids. The germline V and J ends were trimmed by 6 bases and 0 bases, with 8 bases remaining between them. The CDR3 DNA reads as TGTGCCAGCAGCCCACTGGCGAACACCGGGGAGCTGTTTTTT. This codes for CASSPLANTGELFF.

The chain has TRBV30 and TRBJ1-4; 7 bases agree with TRBD1. The CDR3 runs 14 residues. Looked up from germline, CDR1 is GTSNPN and CDR2 is SVGIG (reference sequence). V gave up 2 bases and J gave up 4 bases; unmatched junction bases: 4. The CDR3 coding sequence is TGTGCCTGGAGTCGGCAGGGGGGTAATGAAAAACTGTTTTTT. Protein product: CAWSRQGGNEKLFF.

This clone appeared a few times. The chain is built from TRBV30 and TRBJ2-1, with 10 positions matching TRBD1. The CDR3 extends over 16 amino acids. V dropped 1 base and J dropped 8; count of bases not matched to a gene: 11. The germline gives CDR1 GTSNPN, CDR2 SVGIG (reference sequence). The CDR3 sequence: CAWSDEGQGIADEQFF. CDR3 nucleotides: TGTGCCTGGAGTGATGAGGGACAGGGGATAGCGGATGAGCAGTTCTTC.

The table lists this clone with a few counts. The chain has TRBV7-9 and TRBJ2-7, with D hard to call. V was pared by 1 base and J by 3 bases, with 16 bases between. Germline loops: CDR1 SEHNR, CDR2 FQNEAQ (reference sequence). This CDR3 contains 16 residues. The CDR3 DNA is TGTGCCAGCAGCTTAGTGCGTTCTTGGGAAAGCTACGAGCAGTACTTC. Translating it yields CASSLVRSWESYEQYF.

V is TRBV4-3 and J is TRBJ2-7; D is uncertain. CDR3 length: 13 residues. V shed 4 bases and J shed 0 bases, with 7 bases lying between them. Germline values: CDR1 LGHNA, CDR2 YSLEER. CDR3 nucleotides: TGCGCCAGCAGCCGCGATGTCTCCTACGAGCAGTACTTC. This translates into CASSRDVSYEQYF.

The V call is TRBV5-1, the J call TRBJ1-4; D remains ambiguous. This CDR3 has 16 amino acids. CDR1 and CDR2 from the germline V gene are SGHRS and YFSETQ. The germline V and J ends were trimmed by 0 bases and 7 bases, with 16 bases remaining between them. The DNA of the CDR3 is TGCGCCAGCAGCTTGGGCCGTGGGCGGGGAGGTGAAAAACTGTTTTTT. This codes for CASSLGRGRGGEKLFF.

This clone was recorded a few times. The CDR3 loop is CATSIGGSNEKLFF. Written as DNA, the CDR3 is TGTGCCACCAGCATAGGGGGGAGTAATGAAAAACTGTTTTTT. The V gene is TRBV15, the J gene TRBJ1-4; possibly TRBD1 for D (6 bases). Germline loops: CDR1 LNHNV, CDR2 YYDKDF (reference sequence). Trimming cost V 4 bases and J 4 bases, with 10 bases left between them. This CDR3 contains 14 residues.

This clone was picked up one time. This rearrangement joins TRBV30 to TRBJ2-3, with no clear D. The CDR3 spans 14 residues. V was pared by 0 bases and J by 3 bases, with 10 bases between. Germline assignment: CDR1 GTSNPN and CDR2 SVGIG (reference sequence). In DNA, the CDR3 is TGTGCCTGGAGTGTAGGCGGAGAAACAGATACGCAGTATTTT. The encoded protein is CAWSVGGETDTQYF.

The rearrangement uses TRBV4-2 and TRBJ1-1; TRBD1 matches at 7 bases. V was clipped by 0 bases and J by 3 bases; unmatched bases: 4. The CDR3 covers 15 residues. CDR1 and CDR2 from the germline V gene are LGHNA and YNFKEQ. In DNA, the CDR3 is TGTGCCAGCAGCCAAGACCCGACAGGGTACACTGAAGCTTTCTTT. Its protein is CASSQDPTGYTEAFF.

The CDR3 loop is CASSYSTGGVNTEAFF. CDR3 nucleotide sequence: TGTGCCAGCAGTTACTCCACGGGAGGGGTGAACACTGAAGCTTTCTTT. The gene calls are TRBV6-5 and TRBJ1-1, with D possibly matching TRBD1 (5 bases). This CDR3 has 16 residues. The germline CDR1 and CDR2 sequences are MNHEY and SVGAGI. V was shortened by 0 bases and J by 0 bases, with 11 bases between the two germline ends.

This clone occurred a few times. The rearrangement links TRBV25-1 to TRBJ2-2, with a possible D match to TRBD1 (5 bases). The ends were cut back, 3 bases at V and 4 bases at J, with 12 bases in the middle. The CDR3 loop spans 15 amino acids. Germline CDR1 and CDR2: MGHDK and SYGVNS. The CDR3 DNA sequence: TGTGCCAGCAGTGAGCAGGGTGTAGGCACCGGGGAGCTGTTTTTT. This encodes CASSEQGVGTGELFF.

The genes are TRBV2 and TRBJ1-2; D might be TRBD1 (6 bases). This CDR3 contains 14 residues. The V gene's germline CDR1 is SNHLY and CDR2 FYNNEI. With 4 bases removed from V and 4 bases from J, the gap between germline ends came to 13 bases. The CDR3 loop is CASSGTGRSYGYTF. CDR3 sequence (DNA): TGTGCCAGCAGTGGTACAGGGCGCTCCTATGGCTACACCTTC.

In this sample, this clone turned up a few times. The gene calls are TRBV6-4 and TRBJ2-3, with 8 positions matching TRBD1. The germline CDR1 and CDR2 sequences are MRHNA and SNTAGT. The CDR3 has 14 amino acids. Trimming at V came to 3 bases and at J to 4 bases, leaving 3 bases not matched to a gene. The CDR3 region is CASSETTGADTQYF. In DNA form, the CDR3 reads TGTGCCAGCAGTGAGACGACAGGGGCAGATACGCAGTATTTT.

This chain links TRBV19 with TRBJ1-4, with D unclear. Trimming cost V 5 bases and J 8 bases, with 12 bases left between them. This CDR3 contains 13 residues. Germline V gives CDR1 LNHDA, CDR2 SQIVND (reference sequence). Written as DNA, the CDR3 is TGTGCCAGTAGTCGGGAGGCCCGGGAAAAACTGTTTTTT. It codes for CASSREAREKLFF.